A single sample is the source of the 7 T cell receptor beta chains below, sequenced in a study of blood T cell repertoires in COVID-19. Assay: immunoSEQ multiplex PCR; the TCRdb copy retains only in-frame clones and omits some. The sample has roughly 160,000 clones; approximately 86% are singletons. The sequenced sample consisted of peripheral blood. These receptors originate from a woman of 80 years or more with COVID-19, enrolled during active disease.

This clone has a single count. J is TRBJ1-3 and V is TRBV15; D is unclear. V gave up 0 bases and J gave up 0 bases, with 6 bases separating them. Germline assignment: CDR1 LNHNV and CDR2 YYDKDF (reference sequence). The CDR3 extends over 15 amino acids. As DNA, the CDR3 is TGTGCCACCAGCAGAGATCCGGGCTCTGGAAACACCATATATTTT. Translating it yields CATSRDPGSGNTIYF.

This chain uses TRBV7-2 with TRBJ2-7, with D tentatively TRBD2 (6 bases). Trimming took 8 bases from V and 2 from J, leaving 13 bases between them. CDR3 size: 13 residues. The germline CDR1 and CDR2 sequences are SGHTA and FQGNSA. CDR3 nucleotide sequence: TGTGCCAGCCTGGGGGAGGCCACCTACGAGCAGTACTTC. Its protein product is CASLGEATYEQYF.

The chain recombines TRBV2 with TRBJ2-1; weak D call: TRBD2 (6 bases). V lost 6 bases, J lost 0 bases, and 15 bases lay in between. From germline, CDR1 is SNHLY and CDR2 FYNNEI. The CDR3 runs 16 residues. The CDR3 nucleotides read TGTGCCAGCAGCTCGCCGGGACTCAGCTCCTACAATGAGCAGTTCTTC. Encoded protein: CASSSPGLSSYNEQFF.

The CDR3 DNA is TGTGCCAGTAGTATTGGGGCCGAGCAGTACTTC. Residues: CASSIGAEQYF. The chain carries TRBV19 and TRBJ2-7, with D perhaps TRBD1 (5 bases). Germline CDR1 is LNHDA and CDR2 is SQIVND (reference sequence). This CDR3 comprises 11 residues. The germline V and J ends were trimmed by 3 bases and 6 bases, with 6 bases remaining between them.

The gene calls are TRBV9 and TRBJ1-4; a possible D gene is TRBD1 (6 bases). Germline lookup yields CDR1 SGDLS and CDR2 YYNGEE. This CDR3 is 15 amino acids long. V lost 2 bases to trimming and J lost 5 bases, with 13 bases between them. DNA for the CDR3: TGTGCCAGCAGCGTGGCCGACAGGTTAAATGAAAAACTGTTTTTT. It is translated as CASSVADRLNEKLFF.

In DNA, the CDR3 is TGCAGCGTTGTTATTGGACTCCGGGCCGAGCAGTACTTC. Translation: CSVVIGLRAEQYF. The rearrangement links TRBV29-1 to TRBJ2-7, with D possibly matching TRBD2 (5 bases). CDR3 length: 13 residues. Trimming removed 4 bases from V and 6 bases from J, with 16 bases in between. The germline V gene has CDR1 SQVTM and CDR2 ANQGSEA.

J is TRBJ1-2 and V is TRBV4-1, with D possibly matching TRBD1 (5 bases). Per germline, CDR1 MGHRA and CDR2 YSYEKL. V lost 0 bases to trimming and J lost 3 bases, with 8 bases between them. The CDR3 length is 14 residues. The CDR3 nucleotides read TGCGCCAGCAGCCAAGAAGTCAGGGACTATGGCTACACCTTC. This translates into CASSQEVRDYGYTF.